Listed here are 32 T cell receptor beta chains from one sample, sequenced in a study of CD8 T cells in ankylosing spondylitis. Study results and caveats: A TCR beta motif made of eight highly homologous variants seemed typical of ankylosing spondylitis blood.

No antigen has been assigned to these receptors. Using its own MiXCR run on the 5' RACE reads, TCRdb lists one record per CDR3 protein. The table lists roughly 700,000 distinct CDR3 sequences, around 20% of them singletons. Sequencing was performed on blood, either unsorted or a sorted T cell fraction (not recorded which). All receptors come from a male donor with ankylosing spondylitis.

This chain uses TRBV20-1 with TRBJ2-3; D uncertain. Germline V gene sequence: CDR1 DFQATT, CDR2 SNEGSKA (reference sequence). Trimming cost V 0 bases and J 6 bases, with 13 bases left between them. The CDR3 has 14 amino acids. The CDR3 DNA is TGCAGTGCTAGAGATCGGGTCAGCCGGGATACGCAGTATTTT. Translating it yields CSARDRVSRDTQYF.

This chain connects TRBV12-3 or TRBV12-4 to TRBJ2-3; the match to TRBD2 covers 12 bases. The CDR3 has 19 residues. Trimming at V came to 1 base and at J to 3 bases, leaving 11 bases not matched to a gene. CDR3 residues: CASSLVLAGGPERTDTQYF. As DNA, the CDR3 is TGTGCCAGCAGTTTAGTTCTAGCGGGAGGGCCGGAACGAACAGATACGCAGTATTTT.

The table lists this clonotype with many counts. The genes are TRBV6-1 and TRBJ2-2; 11 bases agree with TRBD2. In germline, CDR1 is MNHNS, CDR2 SASEGT. The CDR3 has 13 amino acids. The V segment lost 7 bases and the J segment 7 bases; nucleotides outside the gene matches: 2. For the CDR3, the DNA is TGTGCCAGCAAACTAGCGGGAGTCGGGGAGCTGTTTTTT. It is translated as CASKLAGVGELFF.

The rearrangement uses TRBV6-1 and TRBJ2-7; D might be TRBD2 (5 bases). V lost 2 bases and J lost 1, with 12 bases in between. Germline CDR1 is MNHNS and CDR2 is SASEGT. CDR3 length equals 15 residues. CDR3 coding DNA: TGTGCCAGCAGTGAACAGGTGGGAGCGTCCTACGAGCAGTACTTC. It codes for CASSEQVGASYEQYF.

Comment on this clonotype: Germline and junction disagree at one end, which may indicate a read error. The V gene is TRBV12-3 or TRBV12-4, the J gene TRBJ2-1; TRBD2 aligns across 7 bases. The CDR3 runs to 11 residues. CDR3 sequence (DNA): TGTGCCAGCAGTGGGGGGGGACTTCCCTGCTTC. Translating gives CASSGGGLPCF.

V gene TRBV2 combines with J gene TRBJ2-2; D gene ambiguous. The CDR3 loop spans 13 amino acids. The germline gives CDR1 SNHLY, CDR2 FYNNEI. The V end lost 1 base, the J end lost 10 bases, and 10 bases lay between the germline ends. The chain's CDR3 is CASSEDGLVELFF. For the CDR3, the DNA is TGTGCCAGCAGTGAAGATGGTCTGGTGGAGCTGTTTTTT. The full variable domain, completed using reference TRBV2 and TRBJ2-2, is EPEVTQTPSHQVTQMGQEVILRCVPISNHLYFYWYRQILGQKVEFLVSFYNNEISEKSEIFDDQFSVERPDGSNFTLKIRSTKLEDSAMYFCASSEDGLVELFFGEGSRLTVL.

The chain recombines TRBV20-1 with TRBJ2-1; D may be TRBD2 (6 bases). Germline CDR1 is DFQATT and CDR2 is SNEGSKA (reference sequence). Trimming pared 0 bases from V and 1 base from J, leaving 19 bases between. This CDR3 has 18 residues. CDR3 loop: CSARDWGGGKGSYNEQFF. The CDR3 DNA sequence: TGCAGTGCTAGAGATTGGGGAGGAGGAAAGGGTTCCTACAATGAGCAGTTCTTC.

This clonotype appeared a few times. In DNA, the CDR3 is TGTGCCAGCAGCCCCTCTACGGGGGGGGAGACCCAGTACTTC. Amino acid sequence: CASSPSTGGETQYF. The chain uses TRBV5-6 and TRBJ2-5; 8 nucleotides align to TRBD2. The CDR3 is 14 amino acids. V lost 4 bases to trimming and J lost 5 bases; unmatched junction nucleotides: 7. The germline gives CDR1 SGHDT, CDR2 YYEEEE. Full variable domain (remainder filled in from reference TRBV5-6 and TRBJ2-5): DAGVTQSPTHLIKTRGQQVTLRCSPKSGHDTVSWYQQALGQGPQFIFQYYEEEERQRGNFPDRFSGHQFPNYSSELNVNALLLGDSALYLCASSPSTGGETQYFGPGTRLLVL.

V gene TRBV29-1 combines with J gene TRBJ2-5; 12 bases fit TRBD1. V lost 4 bases to trimming and J lost 9 bases; unmatched junction nucleotides: 9. Germline assignment: CDR1 SQVTM and CDR2 ANQGSEA. There are 14 residues in the CDR3. Here the CDR3 reads CSVAGDRGRRAQYF. The DNA of the CDR3 is TGCAGCGTTGCCGGGGACAGGGGGCGTAGGGCCCAGTACTTC.

This sequence joins TRBV20-1 and TRBJ1-2; tentative D call: TRBD1 (5 bases). CDR3 size: 14 residues. The V and J ends lost 3 bases and 3 bases respectively, with 14 bases between them. The germline V gene has CDR1 DFQATT and CDR2 SNEGSKA (reference sequence). Written as DNA, the CDR3 is TGCAGTGCTAGTTCAGGGTTGAATGACTATGGCTACACCTTC. This codes for CSASSGLNDYGYTF.

Ten or more counts support this clonotype. The chain recombines TRBV5-1 with TRBJ1-2; D not resolved. Germline V gene data show CDR1 as SGHRS and CDR2 as YFSETQ. Trimming stripped 0 bases from V and 3 bases from J, with 6 bases between. This CDR3 contains 13 residues. The CDR3 sequence is CASSLEGDYGYTF. The CDR3 DNA reads as TGCGCCAGCAGCTTGGAGGGAGACTATGGCTACACCTTC.

The chain recombines TRBV7-8 with TRBJ2-1, with 10 bases fitting TRBD2. Losses at the gene ends were 2 bases for V and 0 bases for J; bases not matched to a gene: 4. CDR1 and CDR2 (germline): SGHVS, FQNEAQ. CDR3 length: 17 amino acids. The CDR3 loop is CASSLHPSGSSYNEQFF. The CDR3 DNA reads as TGTGCCAGCAGCTTACATCCTAGCGGGAGCTCCTACAATGAGCAGTTCTTC.

This clonotype was counted many times. The chain carries TRBV5-1 and TRBJ2-2; TRBD2 matches at 14 bases. The J segment lost 1 base and the V segment lost 0 bases, leaving 14 bases of the junction unmatched. The germline CDR1 and CDR2 sequences are SGHRS and YFSETQ. The CDR3 spans 22 residues. CDR3 in amino acids: CASSLGYQGTSGSVRNTGELFF. The CDR3 DNA sequence: TGCGCCAGCAGCTTGGGGTACCAAGGGACTAGCGGGAGTGTTCGGAACACCGGGGAGCTGTTTTTT. The whole variable domain, remainder taken from reference TRBV5-1 and TRBJ2-2, is KAGVTQTPRYLIKTRGQQVTLSCSPISGHRSVSWYQQTPGQGLQFLFEYFSETQRNKGNFPGRFSGRQFSNSRSEMNVSTLELGDSALYLCASSLGYQGTSGSVRNTGELFFGEGSRLTVL.

V is TRBV7-2 and J is TRBJ1-5; D may be TRBD1 (6 bases). There are 16 residues in the CDR3. Germline V gene data show CDR1 as SGHTA and CDR2 as FQGNSA. Trimming removed 1 base at V and 5 bases at J, with 15 bases between. The CDR3 DNA follows: TGTGCCAGCAGCTTAGGTGGCAGGGGTGTCTATCAGCCCCAGCATTTT. It yields the protein CASSLGGRGVYQPQHF.

The chain has TRBV29-1 and TRBJ2-7; D may be TRBD2 (5 bases). Germline V gene data show CDR1 as SQVTM and CDR2 as ANQGSEA. Between the trimmed V and J ends, which lost 1 base and 0 bases, there was a span of 13 bases. The CDR3 runs to 15 residues. The CDR3 sequence is CSVEVLEETSYEQYF. The CDR3 nucleotides read TGCAGCGTTGAAGTTCTGGAGGAGACCTCCTACGAGCAGTACTTC.

This clonotype turned up a few times. DNA of the CDR3: TGTGCCAGCAGCTTAGCGTGGCAGTCTAACTCACCCCTCCACTTT. This gives the protein CASSLAWQSNSPLHF. This chain connects TRBV7-9 to TRBJ1-6; D call uncertain. The CDR3 length is 15 residues. Trimming left V 0 bases short and J 10 bases short, with 13 bases between. The V gene's germline CDR1 is SEHNR and CDR2 FQNEAQ (reference sequence).

The DNA of the CDR3 is TGTGCCACCTCTCCAGGGGGGCCCTACGAGCAGTACTTC. Its protein is CATSPGGPYEQYF. The chain is built from TRBV7-9 and TRBJ2-7; perhaps TRBD1 as D (7 bases). V was shortened by 10 bases and J by 2 bases, with 15 bases between the two germline ends. The germline V gene has CDR1 SEHNR and CDR2 FQNEAQ (reference sequence). The CDR3 is made up of 13 amino acids.

The table lists this clonotype with a few counts. The J gene is TRBJ2-1, the V gene TRBV7-9; 8 bases fit TRBD1. CDR3 length: 17 amino acids. The germline V gene has CDR1 SEHNR and CDR2 FQNEAQ (reference sequence). V lost 5 bases to trimming and J lost 3 bases; unmatched junction nucleotides: 12. The CDR3 here is CASSPRWGQDDYNEQFF. The CDR3 bases are TGTGCCAGCAGCCCCCGGTGGGGACAGGACGACTACAATGAGCAGTTCTTC. The full variable domain, with the rest looked up from reference TRBV7-9 and TRBJ2-1, is DTGVSQNPRHKITKRGQNVTFRCDPISEHNRLYWYRQTLGQGPEFLTYFQNEAQLEKSRLLSDRFSAERPKGSFSTLEIQRTEQGDSAMYLCASSPRWGQDDYNEQFFGPGTRLTVL.

The gene calls are TRBV9 and TRBJ1-6, with D unclear. Germline CDR1 reads SGDLS; CDR2 reads YYNGEE. The CDR3 sequence is 14 residues long. V lost 0 bases and J lost 11, with 12 bases in between. The DNA of the CDR3 is TGTGCCAGCAGCGTAGCAGGACCCGGCACACCCCTCCACTTT. It specifies CASSVAGPGTPLHF.

This clonotype was detected many times. The CDR3 protein is CASSLETGLYEQYF. The CDR3 nucleotides read TGCGCCAGCAGCTTGGAGACAGGGTTATACGAGCAGTACTTC. V is TRBV5-1 and J is TRBJ2-7, with 7 bases matching TRBD1. The length of the CDR3 is 14 residues. Trimming cost V 0 bases and J 4 bases; bases outside gene matches: 4. Germline loops: CDR1 SGHRS, CDR2 YFSETQ.

CDR3 loop: CASSPWTGGSANYGYTF. The CDR3 nucleotides are TGCGCCAGCAGCCCTTGGACAGGGGGTTCAGCTAACTATGGCTACACCTTC. The chain is built from TRBV4-1 and TRBJ1-2; 10 nucleotides agree with TRBD1. This CDR3 is built from 17 residues. Trimming removed 4 bases from V and 0 bases from J; junction bases left unmatched: 8. Germline CDR1 is MGHRA and CDR2 is YSYEKL.

V gene TRBV3-1 combines with J gene TRBJ2-1; 9 nucleotides match TRBD2. Germline V gene data show CDR1 as LGHDT and CDR2 as YNNKEL (reference sequence). The J segment lost 1 base and the V segment lost 6 bases, leaving 1 base of the junction unmatched. The CDR3 has 14 residues. CDR3 bases: TGTGCCAGCAGAGGACTAGCGTCCTACAATGAGCAGTTCTTC. Translated: CASRGLASYNEQFF.

V is TRBV29-1 and J is TRBJ2-7; D is possibly TRBD2 (6 bases). Germline CDR1 reads SQVTM; CDR2 reads ANQGSEA. Trimming took off 6 bases at V and 9 bases at J, with 18 bases between the two ends. CDR3 length: 12 amino acids. The CDR3 sequence: CSVADVLARQYF. Written as DNA, the CDR3 is TGCAGCGTCGCCGACGTACTAGCAAGGCAGTACTTC.

V gene TRBV7-3 combines with J gene TRBJ1-5, with D perhaps TRBD1 (5 bases). The CDR3 totals 15 residues. CDR1 is SGHTA and CDR2 is FQGTGA in the germline V gene. Trimming left V 5 bases short and J 9 bases short, with 20 bases between. CDR3 region: CASSPPQVALGPQHF. The CDR3 DNA is TGTGCCAGCAGCCCACCACAGGTCGCCCTCGGGCCCCAGCATTTT.

V is TRBV7-6 and J is TRBJ1-1; the D is unclear. Trimming stripped 1 base from V and 6 bases from J, with 9 bases between. Germline assignment: CDR1 SGHVS and CDR2 FNYEAQ. The CDR3 runs to 13 residues. The CDR3, as DNA: TGTGCCAGCAGCTTAGATGGAATCTCTGAAGCTTTCTTT. It is translated as CASSLDGISEAFF.

This clonotype was seen only once. The chain employs TRBV24-1 and TRBJ2-5; a possible D gene is TRBD2 (6 bases). The CDR3 totals 13 residues. The ends were cut back, 9 bases at V and 5 bases at J, with 15 bases in the middle. Germline V gene lookup returns CDR1 KGHDR and CDR2 SFDVKD. The CDR3, as DNA: TGTGCCACCGCCGGGGGAGGACTGGAGACCCAGTACTTC. It codes for CATAGGGLETQYF.

The CDR3 DNA follows: TGTGCCAGCAGTTTTGCGGGAGATACCTACGAGCAGTACTTC. Amino acids: CASSFAGDTYEQYF. The chain carries TRBV5-6 and TRBJ2-7, with TRBD2 identical over 7 bases. The CDR3 sequence is 14 residues long. V shed 5 bases, J shed 2 bases, and the junction held 7 bases outside the gene matches. The germline gives CDR1 SGHDT, CDR2 YYEEEE.

This sequence joins TRBV6-5 and TRBJ1-5, with TRBD1 matching 7 bases. Germline V gives CDR1 MNHEY, CDR2 SVGAGI. The CDR3 is made up of 15 amino acids. The V gene end was trimmed by 4 bases and the J gene end by 1 base; junction bases not matched to a gene: 4. The CDR3 DNA follows: TGTGCCAGCAGTTCCGGGACAGCAAGCAATCAGCCCCAGCATTTT. Residues: CASSSGTASNQPQHF.

In DNA form, the CDR3 reads TGTGCCAGCAGGGCGGGGAAATACAATGAGCAGTTCTTC. Its translation: CASRAGKYNEQFF. The chain links TRBV6-1 to TRBJ2-1; D may be TRBD2 (6 bases). The CDR3 length is 13 residues. The V end lost 6 bases, the J end lost 4 bases, and 10 bases lay between the germline ends. The germline V gene has CDR1 MNHNS and CDR2 SASEGT.

Many counts were recorded for this clonotype. The V gene is TRBV29-1, the J gene TRBJ2-7; the D gene is possibly TRBD1 (5 bases). Germline V gene data show CDR1 as SQVTM and CDR2 as ANQGSEA. With 6 bases removed from V and 0 bases from J, the gap between germline ends came to 9 bases. The CDR3 runs to 12 residues. The CDR3 region has the DNA TGCAGCGTCGCCGACAGCTCCTACGAGCAGTACTTC. It translates to CSVADSSYEQYF.

This clonotype was seen many times. The chain couples TRBV7-2 to TRBJ2-7; 7 positions agree with TRBD2. Losses at the gene ends were 3 bases for V and 5 bases for J; bases not matched to a gene: 7. Per the germline V gene, CDR1 is SGHTA and CDR2 is FQGNSA. The CDR3 length is 14 residues. CDR3 nucleotide sequence: TGTGCCAGCAGCTTTGGGAGGGCCAGGGACGAGCAGTACTTC. This codes for CASSFGRARDEQYF. The full variable domain, rest sourced from reference TRBV7-2 and TRBJ2-7, is GAGVSQSPSNKVTEKGKDVELRCDPISGHTALYWYRQSLGQGLEFLIYFQGNSAPDKSGLPSDRFSAERTGGSVSTLTIQRTQQEDSAVYLCASSFGRARDEQYFGPGTRLTVT.

This clonotype was observed a handful of times. V gene TRBV29-1 combines with J gene TRBJ2-1; TRBD1 matches 7 bases. The CDR3 extends over 15 amino acids. The germline V gene has CDR1 SQVTM and CDR2 ANQGSEA. With V trimmed by 6 bases and J by 0 bases, 8 bases remained unmatched. The CDR3 loop is CSVPGQAISYNEQFF. The DNA for the CDR3 is TGCAGCGTCCCAGGACAGGCGATCTCCTACAATGAGCAGTTCTTC.